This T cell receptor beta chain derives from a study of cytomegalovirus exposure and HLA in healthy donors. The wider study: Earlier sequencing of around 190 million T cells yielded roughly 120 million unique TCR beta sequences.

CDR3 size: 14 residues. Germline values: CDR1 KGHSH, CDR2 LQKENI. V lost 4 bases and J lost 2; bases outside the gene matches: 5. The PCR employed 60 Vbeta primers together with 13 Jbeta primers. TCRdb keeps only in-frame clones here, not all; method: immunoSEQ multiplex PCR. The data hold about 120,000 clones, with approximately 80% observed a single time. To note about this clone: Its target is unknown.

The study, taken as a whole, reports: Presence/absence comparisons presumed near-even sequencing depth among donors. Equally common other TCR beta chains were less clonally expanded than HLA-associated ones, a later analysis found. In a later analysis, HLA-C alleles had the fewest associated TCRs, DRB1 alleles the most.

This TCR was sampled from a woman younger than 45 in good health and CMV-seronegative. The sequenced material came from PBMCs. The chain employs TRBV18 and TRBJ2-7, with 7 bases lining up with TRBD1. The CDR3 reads CASSRAGGAYEQYF. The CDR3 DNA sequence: TGTGCCAGCTCACGGGCAGGGGGAGCCTACGAGCAGTACTTC. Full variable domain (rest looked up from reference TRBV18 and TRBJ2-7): NAGVMQNPRHLVRRRGQEARLRCSPMKGHSHVYWYRQLPEEGLKFMVYLQKENIIDESGMPKERFSAEFPKEGPSILRIQQVVRGDSAAYFCASSRAGGAYEQYFGPGTRLTVT.